Shown below are 3 T cell receptor beta chains from a single sample sequenced in a study of tumor-infiltrating lymphocytes in primary liver carcinoma (TCRdb year 2017). These reads were obtained on an Illumina HiSeq 2500. Starting from 450 to 500 ng total RNA, TCRbeta-specific cDNA was produced by reverse transcription with a constant-region primer and ProtoScript II reverse transcriptase. Three nested multiplex PCR rounds, following a slightly modified ARM-PCR procedure, were used to build the TCRbeta libraries. The first two PCR rounds used multiplex TRBV1-TRBV30 forward primers with a Cbeta reverse primer, each for around 10 cycles. In TCRdb, the public reads were trimmed at Q25 with fastp and aligned with MiXCR, with productive beta chains retained. Every distinct CDR3 protein forms one entry, paired with its most common genes and DNA. Present in this sample are roughly 100,000 distinct CDR3 sequences, around 73% of which were seen just once. The ten largest clones take up 9% to 15% of the sample.

Without any cell sorting, total RNA and DNA were co-extracted from roughly 20-30 mg of bulk tissue using the AllPrep DNA/RNA mini kit. Material for sequencing was liver tumor tissue from sampling region 2. Per the publication, the cell subset or site label means: tumor region T2, inferior pole. The receptor set was obtained from a woman aged 55-69 years with primary liver carcinoma and hepatitis B virus infection.

In its sample, this clonotype was seen many times. V usage is TRBV6-1 and J usage is TRBJ2-1, with a tentative D call TRBD1 (5 bases). The V gene lost 6 bases and the J gene lost 3 bases, with 12 bases spanning the gap. The germline V gene encodes CDR1 MNHNS and CDR2 SASEGT. CDR3 size: 14 residues. The CDR3 spells CASRRTNSYNEQFF. The CDR3 nucleotides are TGTGCCAGCAGAAGGACAAACAGCTACAATGAGCAGTTCTTC.

This chain uses TRBV11-3 with TRBJ2-3; 7 bases are shared with TRBD1. The CDR3 is 14 residues long. Germline V gene data show CDR1 as SGHNT and CDR2 as YENEEA. CDR3 loop: CVRSHRTGADTQYF. In nucleotides, the CDR3 is TGTGTCAGGAGCCATCGGACAGGCGCAGATACGCAGTATTTT.

Of note for this clonotype: Without the conserved terminal phenylalanine or tryptophan, this CDR3 likely stems from a read error. The V gene is TRBV29-1, the J gene TRBJ2-6; D possibly uses TRBD1 or TRBD2 (5 bases each). The CDR3 covers 16 residues. In germline, CDR1 is SQVTM, CDR2 ANQGSEA. The CDR3 DNA reads as TGCAGCGTTCATCTGGGAGAAGTATCTGGGGCCAACGTTCTGACTTAC. Its translation: CSVHLGEVSGANVLTY.